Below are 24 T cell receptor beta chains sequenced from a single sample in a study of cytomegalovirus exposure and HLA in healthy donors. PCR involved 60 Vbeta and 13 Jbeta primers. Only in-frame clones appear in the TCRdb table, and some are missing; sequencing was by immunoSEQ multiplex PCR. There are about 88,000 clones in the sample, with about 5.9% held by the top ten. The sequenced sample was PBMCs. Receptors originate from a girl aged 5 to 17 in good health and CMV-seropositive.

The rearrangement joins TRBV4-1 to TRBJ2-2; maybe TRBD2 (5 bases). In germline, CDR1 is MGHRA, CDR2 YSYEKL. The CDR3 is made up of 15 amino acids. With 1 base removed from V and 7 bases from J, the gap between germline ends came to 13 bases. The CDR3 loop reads CASSQVGIPLGELFF. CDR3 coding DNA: TGCGCCAGCAGCCAAGTCGGGATTCCACTCGGGGAGCTGTTTTTT.

Written as DNA, the CDR3 is TGTGCCAGCAGCATAGGGACAAATAGCAATCAGCCCCAGCATTTT. This sequence encodes CASSIGTNSNQPQHF. The rearrangement uses TRBV6-5 and TRBJ1-5, with a tentative D call TRBD1 (6 bases). Trimming took off 6 bases at V and 0 bases at J, with 12 bases between the two ends. CDR1 is MNHEY, CDR2 SVGAGI, per germline. CDR3 length: 15 amino acids.

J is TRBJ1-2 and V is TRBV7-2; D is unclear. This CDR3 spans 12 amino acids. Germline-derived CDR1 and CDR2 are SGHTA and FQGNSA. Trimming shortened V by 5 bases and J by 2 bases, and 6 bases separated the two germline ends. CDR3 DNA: TGTGCCAGCAGCCTAACGAACTATGGCTACACCTTC. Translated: CASSLTNYGYTF.

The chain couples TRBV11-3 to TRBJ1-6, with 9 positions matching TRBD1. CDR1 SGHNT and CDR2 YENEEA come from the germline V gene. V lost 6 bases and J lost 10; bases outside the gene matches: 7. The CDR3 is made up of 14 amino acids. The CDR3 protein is CASSPGQGGSPLHF. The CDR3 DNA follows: TGTGCCAGCAGTCCGGGACAGGGAGGATCACCCCTCCACTTT.

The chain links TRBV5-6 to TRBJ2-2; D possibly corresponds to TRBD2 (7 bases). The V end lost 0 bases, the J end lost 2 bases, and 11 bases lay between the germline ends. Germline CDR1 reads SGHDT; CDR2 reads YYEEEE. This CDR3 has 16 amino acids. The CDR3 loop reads CASSLVGGANTGELFF. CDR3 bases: TGTGCCAGCAGCTTGGTGGGGGGGGCCAACACCGGGGAGCTGTTTTTT.

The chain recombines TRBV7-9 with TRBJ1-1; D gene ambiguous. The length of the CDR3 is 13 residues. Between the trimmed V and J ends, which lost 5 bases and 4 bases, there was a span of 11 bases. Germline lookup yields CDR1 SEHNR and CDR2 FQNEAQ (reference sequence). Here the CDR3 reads CASSPPAGTEAFF. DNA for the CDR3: TGTGCCAGCAGCCCTCCAGCGGGCACTGAAGCTTTCTTT.

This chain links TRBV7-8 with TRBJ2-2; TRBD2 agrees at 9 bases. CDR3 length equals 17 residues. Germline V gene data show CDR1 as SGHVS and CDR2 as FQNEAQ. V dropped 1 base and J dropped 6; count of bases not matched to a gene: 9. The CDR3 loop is CASSLVPGAGGPGELFF. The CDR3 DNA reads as TGTGCCAGCAGCTTAGTTCCTGGGGCGGGGGGGCCCGGGGAGCTGTTTTTT.

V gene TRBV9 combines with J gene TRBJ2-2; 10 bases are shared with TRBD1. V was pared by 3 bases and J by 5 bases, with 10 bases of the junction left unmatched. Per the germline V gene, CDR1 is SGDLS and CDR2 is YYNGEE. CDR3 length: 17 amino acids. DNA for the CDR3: TGTGCCAGCAGCGCCCGCACGGGGACAGGGGAAACCGGGGAGCTGTTTTTT. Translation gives CASSARTGTGETGELFF.

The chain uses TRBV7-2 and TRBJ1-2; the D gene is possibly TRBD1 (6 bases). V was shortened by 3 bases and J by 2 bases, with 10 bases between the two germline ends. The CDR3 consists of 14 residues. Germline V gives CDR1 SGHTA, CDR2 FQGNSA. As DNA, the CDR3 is TGTGCCAGCAGCTTGAACAGGGCAAACTATGGCTACACCTTC. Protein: CASSLNRANYGYTF.

In DNA, the CDR3 is TGCGCCAGCAGCCCCTTAGCCCAGCAAGAGACCCAGTACTTC. It encodes CASSPLAQQETQYF. This sequence joins TRBV4-1 and TRBJ2-5; D unresolved. Trimming left V 4 bases short and J 2 bases short, with 11 bases between. Germline-derived CDR1 and CDR2 are MGHRA and YSYEKL. There are 14 residues in the CDR3.

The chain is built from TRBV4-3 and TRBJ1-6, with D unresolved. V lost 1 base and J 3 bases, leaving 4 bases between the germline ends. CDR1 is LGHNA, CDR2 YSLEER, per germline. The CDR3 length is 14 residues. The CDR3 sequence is CASSQGDYNSPLHF. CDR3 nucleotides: TGCGCCAGCAGCCAAGGCGACTATAATTCACCCCTCCACTTT.

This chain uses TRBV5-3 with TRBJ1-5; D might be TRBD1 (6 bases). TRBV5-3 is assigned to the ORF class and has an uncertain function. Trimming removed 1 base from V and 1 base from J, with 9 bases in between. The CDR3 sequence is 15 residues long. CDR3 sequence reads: CARSLTGLSNQPQHF. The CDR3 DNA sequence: TGTGCCAGAAGCTTGACAGGGTTGAGCAATCAGCCCCAGCATTTT.

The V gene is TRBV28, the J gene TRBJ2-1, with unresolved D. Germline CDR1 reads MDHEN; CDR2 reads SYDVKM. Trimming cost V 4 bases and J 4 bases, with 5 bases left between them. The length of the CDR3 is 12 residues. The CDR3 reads CASSSRYNEQFF. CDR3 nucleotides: TGTGCCAGCAGTTCTAGATACAATGAGCAGTTCTTC.

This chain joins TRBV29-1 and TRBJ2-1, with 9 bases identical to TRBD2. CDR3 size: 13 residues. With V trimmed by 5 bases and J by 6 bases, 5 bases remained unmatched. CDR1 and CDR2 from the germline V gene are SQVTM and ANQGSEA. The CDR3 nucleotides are TGCAGCGTTTTCACTAGCGGGCTCAATGAGCAGTTCTTC. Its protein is CSVFTSGLNEQFF.

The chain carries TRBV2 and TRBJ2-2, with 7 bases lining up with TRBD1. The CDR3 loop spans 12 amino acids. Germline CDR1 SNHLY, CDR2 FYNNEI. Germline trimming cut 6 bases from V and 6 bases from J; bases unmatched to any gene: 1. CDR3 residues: CASRTGPGELFF. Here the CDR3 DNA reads TGTGCCAGCAGGACAGGGCCCGGGGAGCTGTTTTTT. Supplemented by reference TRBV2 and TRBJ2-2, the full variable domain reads EPEVTQTPSHQVTQMGQEVILRCVPISNHLYFYWYRQILGQKVEFLVSFYNNEISEKSEIFDDQFSVERPDGSNFTLKIRSTKLEDSAMYFCASRTGPGELFFGEGSRLTVL.

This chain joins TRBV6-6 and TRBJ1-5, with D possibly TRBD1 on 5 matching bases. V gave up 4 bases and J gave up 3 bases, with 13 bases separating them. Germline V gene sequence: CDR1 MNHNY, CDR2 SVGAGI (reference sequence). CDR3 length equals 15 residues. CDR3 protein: CASSFSQGFNQPQHF. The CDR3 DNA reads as TGTGCCAGCAGTTTTTCTCAGGGTTTCAATCAGCCCCAGCATTTT.

Here the CDR3 DNA reads TGTGCCAGCAGTTCGGGACAGGAGTCCTACGAGCAGTACTTC. Amino acids: CASSSGQESYEQYF. This rearrangement joins TRBV6-5 to TRBJ2-7, with 8 bases matching TRBD1. The length of the CDR3 is 14 residues. Losses at the gene ends were 4 bases for V and 1 base for J; bases not matched to a gene: 3. The germline V gene has CDR1 MNHEY and CDR2 SVGAGI.

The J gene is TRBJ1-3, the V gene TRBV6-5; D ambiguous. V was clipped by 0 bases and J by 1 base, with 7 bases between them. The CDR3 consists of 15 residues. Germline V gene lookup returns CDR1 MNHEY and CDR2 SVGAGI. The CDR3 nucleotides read TGTGCCAGCAGTTACTCGTACAGTTCTGGAAACACCATATATTTT. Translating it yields CASSYSYSSGNTIYF.

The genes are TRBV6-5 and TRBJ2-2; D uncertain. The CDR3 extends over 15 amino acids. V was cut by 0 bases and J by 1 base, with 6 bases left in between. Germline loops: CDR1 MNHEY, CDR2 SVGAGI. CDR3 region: CASSYSLVNTGELFF. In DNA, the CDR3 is TGTGCCAGCAGTTACTCTCTCGTGAACACCGGGGAGCTGTTTTTT.

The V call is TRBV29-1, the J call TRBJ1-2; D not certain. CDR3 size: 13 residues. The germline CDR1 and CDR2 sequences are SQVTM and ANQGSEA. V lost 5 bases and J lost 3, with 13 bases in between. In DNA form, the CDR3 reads TGCAGCGTTACGGTGGGAGCCCACTATGGCTACACCTTC. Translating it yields CSVTVGAHYGYTF.

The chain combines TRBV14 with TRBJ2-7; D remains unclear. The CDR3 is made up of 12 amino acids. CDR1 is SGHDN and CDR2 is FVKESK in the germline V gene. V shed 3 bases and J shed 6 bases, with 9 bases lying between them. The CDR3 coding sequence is TGTGCCAGCAGCCACGTCCGGAGCGAGCAGTACTTC. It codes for CASSHVRSEQYF.

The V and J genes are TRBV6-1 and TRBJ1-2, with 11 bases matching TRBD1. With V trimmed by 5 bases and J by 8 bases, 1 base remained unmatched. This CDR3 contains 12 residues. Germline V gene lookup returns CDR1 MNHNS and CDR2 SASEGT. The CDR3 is CASSRTGGGYTF. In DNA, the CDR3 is TGTGCCAGCAGTCGGACAGGGGGCGGCTACACCTTC.

The CDR3 sequence is CASSLAGAKDEKLFF. Written as DNA, the CDR3 is TGTGCCAGCAGCCTCGCTGGGGCTAAGGATGAAAAACTGTTTTTT. The J gene is TRBJ1-4, the V gene TRBV5-5; tentatively, D is TRBD1 (5 bases). Germline CDR1 reads SGHKS; CDR2 reads YYEKEE (reference sequence). There are 15 residues in the CDR3. The V and J ends lost 4 bases and 6 bases respectively, with 16 bases between them.

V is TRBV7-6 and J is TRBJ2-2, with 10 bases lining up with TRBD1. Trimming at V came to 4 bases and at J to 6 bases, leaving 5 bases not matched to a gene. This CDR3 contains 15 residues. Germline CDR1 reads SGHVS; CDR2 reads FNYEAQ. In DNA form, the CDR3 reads TGTGCCAGCAGCTCGGGACAGGGGTACGCCGGGGAGCTGTTTTTT. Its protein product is CASSSGQGYAGELFF.